The 28 T cell receptor beta chains below were found in one sample sequenced in a study of cytotoxic CD8 clonotypes in ibrutinib-treated CLL. The table came from immunoSEQ multiplex PCR; TCRdb's copy has only in-frame clones and leaves some out. The sample consists of more than 110,000 clones, roughly 76% of them appearing once. The starting material was PBMCs, obtained after 24 months of ibrutinib treatment. The receptors here all came from a human donor with chronic lymphocytic leukemia.

The chain recombines TRBV7-2 with TRBJ2-5; 8 bases align to TRBD2. V dropped 5 bases and J dropped 1; count of bases not matched to a gene: 9. Germline lookup yields CDR1 SGHTA and CDR2 FQGNSA. This CDR3 is 16 amino acids long. The CDR3 DNA is TGTGCCAGCAGCCTGCTATGGCGGGGGGCCCAAGAGACCCAGTACTTC. Its protein is CASSLLWRGAQETQYF.

The CDR3 protein is CASSLGRQLLTYEQYF. CDR3 nucleotides: TGTGCCAGCAGCTTAGGCAGACAACTCTTAACCTACGAGCAGTACTTC. The rearrangement joins TRBV11-2 to TRBJ2-7; D gene unclear. CDR3 length: 16 amino acids. Germline V lookup: CDR1 SGHAT, CDR2 FQNNGV. V was clipped by 1 base and J by 2 bases, with 15 bases between them.

The rearrangement links TRBV4-2 to TRBJ1-4; D unresolved. V lost 0 bases and J 6 bases, leaving 17 bases between the germline ends. CDR1 LGHNA and CDR2 YNFKEQ come from the germline V gene. This CDR3 has 17 amino acids. The CDR3 region has the DNA TGTGCCAGCAGCCAAGATCGGGCGGGTGCCGGGGATGAAAAACTGTTTTTT. It encodes CASSQDRAGAGDEKLFF.

The chain has TRBV11-3 and TRBJ2-1; 10 nucleotides match TRBD1. Germline CDR1 SGHNT, CDR2 YENEEA. The CDR3 sequence is 15 residues long. Trimming removed 3 bases from V and 7 bases from J; junction bases left unmatched: 6. The CDR3 nucleotides are TGTGCCAGCAGCTTGGGACAGGGGAGAGGAAATGAGCAGTTCTTC. This sequence encodes CASSLGQGRGNEQFF.

This chain connects TRBV4-1 to TRBJ2-4; 7 bases agree with TRBD1. This CDR3 spans 15 amino acids. The junction had 6 bases not matched to a gene; V was cut back by 1 base and J by 6 bases. The V gene's germline CDR1 is MGHRA and CDR2 YSYEKL. The CDR3 reads CASSQADRPINIQYF. In DNA, the CDR3 is TGCGCCAGCAGCCAAGCGGACAGGCCCATAAACATTCAGTACTTC.

This clone was counted ten times or more. The CDR3 protein is CASSLWGGTHRGNYEQYF. The CDR3 nucleotides read TGTGCCAGCAGTTTGTGGGGTGGGACCCACAGGGGGAACTACGAGCAGTACTTC. The chain links TRBV28 to TRBJ2-7, with 8 positions matching TRBD1. CDR3 size: 18 residues. Unmatched junction bases numbered 16, after V lost 3 bases and J lost 3 bases. Germline lookup yields CDR1 MDHEN and CDR2 SYDVKM.

This clone occurred many times. The rearrangement links TRBV19 to TRBJ2-1; 7 positions match TRBD2. The CDR3 spans 12 residues. V lost 4 bases, J lost 10 bases, and 4 bases stayed unmatched. Germline values: CDR1 LNHDA, CDR2 SQIVND (reference sequence). CDR3 bases: TGTGCCAGTAGTACGATAGCGGGCGAGCAGTTCTTC. Encoded protein: CASSTIAGEQFF.

The chain recombines TRBV19 with TRBJ1-4; no firm D call. Germline CDR1 LNHDA, CDR2 SQIVND (reference sequence). V was shortened by 3 bases and J by 4 bases, with 9 bases between the two germline ends. The CDR3 loop spans 14 amino acids. This chain's CDR3 is CASSMVSLNEKLFF. The CDR3 DNA is TGTGCCAGTAGTATGGTCAGCCTTAATGAAAAACTGTTTTTT.

V and J are TRBV7-2 and TRBJ1-2; no reliable D call. Trimming left V 5 bases short and J 4 bases short, with 11 bases between. This CDR3 has 13 amino acids. Per germline, CDR1 SGHTA and CDR2 FQGNSA. CDR3 sequence: CASSPGSVYGYTF. The CDR3, as DNA: TGTGCCAGCAGCCCCGGATCCGTCTATGGCTACACCTTC.

J is TRBJ2-3 and V is TRBV19; 8 bases line up with TRBD2. Germline lookup yields CDR1 LNHDA and CDR2 SQIVND (reference sequence). This CDR3 spans 19 amino acids. V shed 7 bases and J 2 bases; nucleotides not matched to a gene: 20. The CDR3 sequence: CASKNRPHGGGGPTDTQYF. The CDR3 nucleotides are TGTGCCAGTAAGAACCGCCCCCACGGGGGCGGGGGGCCCACAGATACGCAGTATTTT. Full variable domain (outside the CDR3, taken from reference TRBV19 and TRBJ2-3): DGGITQSPKYLFRKEGQNVTLSCEQNLNHDAMYWYRQDPGQGLRLIYYSQIVNDFQKGDIAEGYSVSREKKESFPLTVTSAQKNPTAFYLCASKNRPHGGGGPTDTQYFGPGTRLTVL.

The gene calls are TRBV5-3 and TRBJ2-6, with 9 bases matching TRBD1. TRBV5-3 is reported as an ORF; its role is uncertain. CDR3 length: 18 residues. V shed 2 bases and J 3 bases; nucleotides not matched to a gene: 9. CDR3 DNA: TGTGCCAGAAGCTTTGGGAAACAGGGGGCGAGTGGGGCCAACGTCCTGACTTTC. Translation: CARSFGKQGASGANVLTF.

This chain uses TRBV19 with TRBJ2-3, with D perhaps matching TRBD1 or TRBD2 (5 bases each). Germline V gene sequence: CDR1 LNHDA, CDR2 SQIVND (reference sequence). V lost 5 bases and J lost 2, with 11 bases in between. CDR3 size: 14 residues. CDR3 in DNA: TGTGCCAGTAGTGCCGGGGCAGACACAGATACGCAGTATTTT. It specifies CASSAGADTDTQYF.

The chain has TRBV6-1 and TRBJ1-2, with 7 bases identical to TRBD1. The ends lost 3 bases at V and 4 bases at J; junction bases unmatched: 17. The germline V gene encodes CDR1 MNHNS and CDR2 SASEGT. The CDR3 consists of 18 residues. As DNA, the CDR3 is TGTGCCAGCAGTGACGCCGGCAGGGGGGAACCCTTTTCCTATGGCTACACCTTC. This gives the protein CASSDAGRGEPFSYGYTF.

V gene TRBV2 combines with J gene TRBJ2-3; the match to TRBD1 covers 9 bases. V gave up 4 bases and J gave up 0 bases; unmatched junction bases: 8. This CDR3 is 17 amino acids long. Germline V CDR1 and CDR2: SNHLY, FYNNEI. In nucleotides, the CDR3 is TGTGCCAGCAGTGGATGGGGGACAGGGACTAGCACAGATACGCAGTATTTT. This translates into CASSGWGTGTSTDTQYF.

The chain has TRBV7-2 and TRBJ1-2; D call uncertain. The germline V gene has CDR1 SGHTA and CDR2 FQGNSA. V was cut by 8 bases and J by 2 bases, with 9 bases left in between. The CDR3 covers 12 residues. The CDR3 reads CASGGKNYGYTF. The CDR3 coding sequence is TGTGCCAGCGGTGGCAAAAACTATGGCTACACCTTC.

This clone has a handful of counts. This chain connects TRBV25-1 to TRBJ1-2; no firm D call. Germline V gene data show CDR1 as MGHDK and CDR2 as SYGVNS. Trimming removed 6 bases from V and 6 bases from J, with 11 bases in between. The length of the CDR3 is 12 residues. CDR3 region: CASRGSTHGYTF. The DNA for the CDR3 is TGTGCCAGCAGGGGGTCTACTCATGGCTACACCTTC.

V gene TRBV7-9 combines with J gene TRBJ1-4, with a weak D call TRBD1 (5 bases). The CDR3 covers 13 residues. Germline CDR1 is SEHNR and CDR2 is FQNEAQ (reference sequence). V lost 5 bases to trimming and J lost 10 bases, with 14 bases between them. This CDR3 reads CASSMGTGGKLFF. The CDR3 DNA sequence: TGTGCCAGCAGCATGGGGACCGGCGGAAAACTGTTTTTT. Together with reference TRBV7-9 and TRBJ1-4, the CDR3 gives the full variable domain: DTGVSQNPRHKITKRGQNVTFRCDPISEHNRLYWYRQTLGQGPEFLTYFQNEAQLEKSRLLSDRFSAERPKGSFSTLEIQRTEQGDSAMYLCASSMGTGGKLFFGSGTQLSVL.

The V gene is TRBV7-6, the J gene TRBJ2-1; D is ambiguous. The germline V and J ends were trimmed by 1 base and 8 bases, with 12 bases remaining between them. The CDR3 runs to 14 residues. Germline V gene lookup returns CDR1 SGHVS and CDR2 FNYEAQ. CDR3 bases: TGTGCCAGCAGCTTAGGTGCAGGTCTGTATGAGCAGTTCTTC. This gives the protein CASSLGAGLYEQFF. Full variable domain (missing parts from reference TRBV7-6 and TRBJ2-1): GAGVSQSPRYKVTKRGQDVALRCDPISGHVSLYWYRQALGQGPEFLTYFNYEAQQDKSGLPNDRFSAERPEGSISTLTIQRTEQRDSAMYRCASSLGAGLYEQFFGPGTRLTVL.

The chain links TRBV7-9 to TRBJ2-3; 11 nucleotides align to TRBD1. V was pared by 5 bases and J by 2 bases, with 6 bases of the junction left unmatched. The CDR3 consists of 16 residues. CDR1 and CDR2 from the germline V gene are SEHNR and FQNEAQ (reference sequence). The CDR3: CASSLGTGGLTDTQYF. The CDR3 region has the DNA TGTGCCAGCAGCCTGGGGACAGGGGGACTCACAGATACGCAGTATTTT.

This clone was seen more than once but under ten times. The V call is TRBV5-1, the J call TRBJ2-5; D is perhaps TRBD2 (5 bases). The CDR3 is 13 amino acids. V lost 2 bases and J lost 5, with 10 bases in between. Germline V gene data show CDR1 as SGHRS and CDR2 as YFSETQ. The CDR3 DNA reads TGCGCCAGCAGCTTCTCCCCGGGGGAGACCCAGTACTTC. Amino acids: CASSFSPGETQYF.

This clone was seen just once. V gene TRBV19 combines with J gene TRBJ1-1; D not resolved. The germline V and J ends were trimmed by 5 bases and 0 bases, with 10 bases remaining between them. In germline, CDR1 is LNHDA, CDR2 SQIVND (reference sequence). The CDR3 consists of 14 residues. As DNA, the CDR3 is TGTGCCAGTAGTCCCGGGCCCATGAACACTGAAGCTTTCTTT. It yields the protein CASSPGPMNTEAFF.

This CDR3 reads CASSLMGNSLIGYTF. The CDR3 nucleotides read TGTGCCAGCAGCTTAATGGGGAACAGCTTGATAGGCTACACCTTC. The rearrangement links TRBV7-2 to TRBJ1-2, with D hard to call. The V end was cut by 2 bases, the J end by 8 bases, with 18 bases between. The germline CDR1 and CDR2 sequences are SGHTA and FQGNSA. The CDR3 covers 15 residues.

V is TRBV10-3 and J is TRBJ2-1, with D perhaps TRBD2 (6 bases). V was trimmed by 7 bases and J by 0 bases, leaving 10 bases between them. The germline V gene encodes CDR1 ENHRY and CDR2 SYGVKD. This CDR3 contains 14 residues. In DNA, the CDR3 is TGTGCCATCACCGACGGGAGCTCCTACAATGAGCAGTTCTTC. Translation gives CAITDGSSYNEQFF.

The gene calls are TRBV28 and TRBJ1-5; TRBD1 matches at 7 bases. CDR3 size: 15 residues. Germline trimming cut 3 bases from V and 9 bases from J; bases unmatched to any gene: 11. CDR1 and CDR2 from the germline V gene are MDHEN and SYDVKM. The CDR3, as DNA: TGTGCCAGCAGTTTGGCACAGGGGATGGGTGGGCCCCAGCATTTT. Amino acid sequence: CASSLAQGMGGPQHF.

The V and J genes are TRBV6-1 and TRBJ1-1; TRBD1 might be the D (5 bases). The V gene's germline CDR1 is MNHNS and CDR2 SASEGT. This CDR3 has 15 residues. The ends were cut back, 3 bases at V and 1 base at J, with 12 bases in the middle. The CDR3, as DNA: TGTGCCAGCAGTGACTGGGGGACGCCGAACACTGAAGCTTTCTTT. Amino acid sequence: CASSDWGTPNTEAFF.

This chain uses TRBV6-5 with TRBJ2-7; the D is unclear. The V end lost 2 bases, the J end lost 1 base, and 9 bases lay between the germline ends. Germline V gives CDR1 MNHEY, CDR2 SVGAGI. This CDR3 comprises 14 residues. In nucleotides, the CDR3 is TGTGCCAGCAGTTACGGGTACAGATCCTACGAGCAGTACTTC. Translated, it gives CASSYGYRSYEQYF.

The chain has TRBV5-4 and TRBJ2-1; weak D call: TRBD1 (6 bases). Germline V gives CDR1 SGHNT, CDR2 YYREEE (reference sequence). The CDR3 has 15 amino acids. Between the trimmed V and J ends, which lost 4 bases and 5 bases, there was a span of 16 bases. The CDR3, as DNA: TGTGCCAGCAGCACCGCTACGGACAGTCACAATGAGCAGTTCTTC. Protein sequence: CASSTATDSHNEQFF.

This chain uses TRBV6-1 with TRBJ2-7, with 7 bases identical to TRBD1. The V and J ends lost 3 bases and 5 bases, in that order; junction bases with no gene match: 16. In germline, CDR1 is MNHNS, CDR2 SASEGT. This CDR3 comprises 17 residues. Here the CDR3 DNA reads TGTGCCAGCAGTGATAGGAATCGACAGGGATTTCGCCACGAGCAGTACTTC. Translating gives CASSDRNRQGFRHEQYF.